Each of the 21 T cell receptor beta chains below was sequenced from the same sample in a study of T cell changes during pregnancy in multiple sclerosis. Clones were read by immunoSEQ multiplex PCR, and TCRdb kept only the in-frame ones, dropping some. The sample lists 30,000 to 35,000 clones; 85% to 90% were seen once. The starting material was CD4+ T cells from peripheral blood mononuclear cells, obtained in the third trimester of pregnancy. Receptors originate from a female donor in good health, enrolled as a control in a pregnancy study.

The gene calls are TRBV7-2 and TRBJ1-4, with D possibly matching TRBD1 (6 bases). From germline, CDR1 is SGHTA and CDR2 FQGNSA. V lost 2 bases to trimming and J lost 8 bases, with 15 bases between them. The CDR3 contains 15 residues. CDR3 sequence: CASSLWGGVGEKLFF. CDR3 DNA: TGTGCCAGCAGCTTATGGGGGGGCGTCGGGGAAAAACTGTTTTTT.

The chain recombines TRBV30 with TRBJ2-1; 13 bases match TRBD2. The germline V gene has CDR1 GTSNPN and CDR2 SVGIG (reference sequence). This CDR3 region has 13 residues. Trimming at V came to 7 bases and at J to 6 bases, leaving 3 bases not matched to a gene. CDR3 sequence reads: CAFRLAGGNEQFF. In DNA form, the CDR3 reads TGTGCCTTCCGACTAGCGGGAGGCAATGAGCAGTTCTTC.

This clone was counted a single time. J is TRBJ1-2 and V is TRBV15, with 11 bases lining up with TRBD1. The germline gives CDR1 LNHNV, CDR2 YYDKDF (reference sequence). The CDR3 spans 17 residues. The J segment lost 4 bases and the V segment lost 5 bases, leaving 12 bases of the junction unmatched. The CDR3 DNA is TGTGCCACCAGCTCCCGGGACAGGGGGAAACCAGGCTATGGCTACACCTTC. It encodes CATSSRDRGKPGYGYTF.

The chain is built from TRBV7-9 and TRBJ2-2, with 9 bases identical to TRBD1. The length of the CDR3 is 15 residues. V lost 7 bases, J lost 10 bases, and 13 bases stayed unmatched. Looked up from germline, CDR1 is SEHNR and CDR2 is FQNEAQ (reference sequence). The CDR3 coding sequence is TGTGCCAGCACCCTAAGGGACAGGGTGTTGGCGGAGCTGTTTTTT. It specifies CASTLRDRVLAELFF. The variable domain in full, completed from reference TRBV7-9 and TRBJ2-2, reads DTGVSQNPRHKITKRGQNVTFRCDPISEHNRLYWYRQTLGQGPEFLTYFQNEAQLEKSRLLSDRFSAERPKGSFSTLEIQRTEQGDSAMYLCASTLRDRVLAELFFGEGSRLTVL.

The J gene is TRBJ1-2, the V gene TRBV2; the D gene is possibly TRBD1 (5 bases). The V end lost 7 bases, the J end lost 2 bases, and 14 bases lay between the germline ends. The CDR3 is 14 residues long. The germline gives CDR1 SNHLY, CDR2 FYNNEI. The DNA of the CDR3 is TGTGCCAGCACTGATTCAGGGAGGAACTATGGCTACACCTTC. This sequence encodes CASTDSGRNYGYTF. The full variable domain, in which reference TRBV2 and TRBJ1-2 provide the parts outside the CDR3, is EPEVTQTPSHQVTQMGQEVILRCVPISNHLYFYWYRQILGQKVEFLVSFYNNEISEKSEIFDDQFSVERPDGSNFTLKIRSTKLEDSAMYFCASTDSGRNYGYTFGSGTRLTVV.

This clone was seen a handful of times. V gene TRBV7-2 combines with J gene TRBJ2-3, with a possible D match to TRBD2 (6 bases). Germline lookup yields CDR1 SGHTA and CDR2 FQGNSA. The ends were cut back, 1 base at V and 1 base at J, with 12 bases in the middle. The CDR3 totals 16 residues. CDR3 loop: CASSLDGGVGTDTQYF. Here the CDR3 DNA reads TGTGCCAGCAGCTTAGACGGCGGGGTGGGCACAGATACGCAGTATTTT.

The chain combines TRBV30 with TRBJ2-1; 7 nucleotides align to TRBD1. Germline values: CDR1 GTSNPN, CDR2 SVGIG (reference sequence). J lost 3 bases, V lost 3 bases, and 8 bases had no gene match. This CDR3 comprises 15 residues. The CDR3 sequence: CAWRAGGMVYNEQFF. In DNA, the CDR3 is TGTGCCTGGAGGGCAGGGGGTATGGTCTACAATGAGCAGTTCTTC.

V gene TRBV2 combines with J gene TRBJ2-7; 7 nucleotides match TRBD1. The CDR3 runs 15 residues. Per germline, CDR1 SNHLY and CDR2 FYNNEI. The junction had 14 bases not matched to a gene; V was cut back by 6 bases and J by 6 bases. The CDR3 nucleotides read TGTGCCAGCAGCCGGGAAGAGGGGGCTTACTCCGAGCAGTACTTC. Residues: CASSREEGAYSEQYF.

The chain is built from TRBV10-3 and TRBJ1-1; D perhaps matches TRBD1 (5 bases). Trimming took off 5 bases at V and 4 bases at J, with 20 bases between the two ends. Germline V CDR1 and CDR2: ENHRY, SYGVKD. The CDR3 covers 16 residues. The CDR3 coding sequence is TGTGCCATCAGTACTAGCGAGACAGCCTCAGGCACTGAAGCTTTCTTT. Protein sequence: CAISTSETASGTEAFF.

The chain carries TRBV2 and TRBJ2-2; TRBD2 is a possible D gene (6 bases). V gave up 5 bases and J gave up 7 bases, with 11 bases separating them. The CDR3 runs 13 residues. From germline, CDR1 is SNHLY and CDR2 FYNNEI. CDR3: CASSTQEGGELFF. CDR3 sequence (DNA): TGTGCCAGCAGTACTCAGGAGGGCGGGGAGCTGTTTTTT.

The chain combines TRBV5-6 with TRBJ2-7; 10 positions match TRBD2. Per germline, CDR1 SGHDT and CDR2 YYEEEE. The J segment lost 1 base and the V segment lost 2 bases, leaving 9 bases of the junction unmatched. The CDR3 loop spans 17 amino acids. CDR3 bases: TGTGCCAGCAGCTTTAGGCCTAGCGGGAGCCGGTCCTACGAGCAGTACTTC. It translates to CASSFRPSGSRSYEQYF.

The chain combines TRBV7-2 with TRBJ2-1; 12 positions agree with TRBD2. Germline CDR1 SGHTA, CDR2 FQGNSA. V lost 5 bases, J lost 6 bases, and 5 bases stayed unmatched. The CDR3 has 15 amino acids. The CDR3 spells CASSPTSGSFNEQFF. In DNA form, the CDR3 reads TGTGCCAGCAGCCCGACTAGCGGGAGTTTCAATGAGCAGTTCTTC.

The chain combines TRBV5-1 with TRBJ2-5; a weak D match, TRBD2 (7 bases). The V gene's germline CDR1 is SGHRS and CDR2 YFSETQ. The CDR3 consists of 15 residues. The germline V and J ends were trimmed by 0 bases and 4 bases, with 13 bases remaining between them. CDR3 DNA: TGCGCCAGCAGCTTGGCCGGGGGGCAGGGAGAGACCCAGTACTTC. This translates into CASSLAGGQGETQYF.

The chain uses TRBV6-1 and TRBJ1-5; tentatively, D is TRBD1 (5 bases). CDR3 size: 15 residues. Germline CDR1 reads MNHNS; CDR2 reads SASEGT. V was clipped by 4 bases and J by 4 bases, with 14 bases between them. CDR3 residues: CASSGQGFLNQPQHF. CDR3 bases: TGTGCCAGCAGTGGGCAGGGTTTTCTGAATCAGCCCCAGCATTTT.

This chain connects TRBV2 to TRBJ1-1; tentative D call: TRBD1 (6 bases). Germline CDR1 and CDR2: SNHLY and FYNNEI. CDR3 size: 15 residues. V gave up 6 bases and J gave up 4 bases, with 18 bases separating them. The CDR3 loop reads CASRALGGAGTEAFF. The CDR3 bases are TGTGCCAGCAGGGCCTTAGGGGGGGCAGGCACTGAAGCTTTCTTT. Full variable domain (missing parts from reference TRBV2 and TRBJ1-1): EPEVTQTPSHQVTQMGQEVILRCVPISNHLYFYWYRQILGQKVEFLVSFYNNEISEKSEIFDDQFSVERPDGSNFTLKIRSTKLEDSAMYFCASRALGGAGTEAFFGQGTRLTVV.

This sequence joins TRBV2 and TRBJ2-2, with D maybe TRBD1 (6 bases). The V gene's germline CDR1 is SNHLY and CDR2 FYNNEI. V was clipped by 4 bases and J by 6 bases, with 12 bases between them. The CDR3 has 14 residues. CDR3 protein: CASSVLSGAGELFF. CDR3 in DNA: TGTGCCAGCAGTGTCCTGTCAGGGGCCGGGGAGCTGTTTTTT.

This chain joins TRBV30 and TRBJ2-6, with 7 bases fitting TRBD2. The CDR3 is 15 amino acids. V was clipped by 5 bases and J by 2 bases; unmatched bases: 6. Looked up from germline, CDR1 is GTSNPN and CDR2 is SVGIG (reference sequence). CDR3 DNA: TGTGCCTGGTCTCCTCTAGCGGCTGGGGCCAACGTCCTGACTTTC. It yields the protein CAWSPLAAGANVLTF.

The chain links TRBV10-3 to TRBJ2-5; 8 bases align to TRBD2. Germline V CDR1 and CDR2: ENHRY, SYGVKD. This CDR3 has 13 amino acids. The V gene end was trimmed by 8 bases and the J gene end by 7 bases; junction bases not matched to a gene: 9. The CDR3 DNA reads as TGTGCCATCGGATCAGCTCGGGGGGGGACCCAGTACTTC. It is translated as CAIGSARGGTQYF.

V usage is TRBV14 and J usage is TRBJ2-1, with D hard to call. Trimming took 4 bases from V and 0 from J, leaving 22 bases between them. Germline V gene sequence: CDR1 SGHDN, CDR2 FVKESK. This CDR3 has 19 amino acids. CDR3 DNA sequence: TGTGCCAGCAGCCCGATTTGGGCCAGTGGTCGGCACTCCTACAATGAGCAGTTCTTC. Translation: CASSPIWASGRHSYNEQFF.

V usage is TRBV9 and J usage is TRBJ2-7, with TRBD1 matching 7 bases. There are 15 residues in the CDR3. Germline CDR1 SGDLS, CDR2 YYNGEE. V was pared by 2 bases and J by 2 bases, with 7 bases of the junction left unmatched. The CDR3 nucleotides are TGTGCCAGCAGCGTCGGGCCAGGGGGTACCTACGAGCAGTACTTC. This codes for CASSVGPGGTYEQYF.

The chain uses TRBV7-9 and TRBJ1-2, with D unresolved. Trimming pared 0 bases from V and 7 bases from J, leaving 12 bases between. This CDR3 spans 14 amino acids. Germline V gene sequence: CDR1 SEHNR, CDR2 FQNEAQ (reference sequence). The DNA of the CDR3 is TGTGCCAGCAGCTTAGCGATACAGATCGGTGGCTACACCTTC. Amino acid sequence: CASSLAIQIGGYTF.